Presented here are 23 T cell receptor beta chains from one specimen sequenced in a study of blood T cell repertoires in COVID-19. Data came from immunoSEQ multiplex PCR; TCRdb stores just in-frame clones and leaves some out. The table lists approximately 210,000 clones, roughly 81% of them singletons. Sequencing was carried out using peripheral blood. The receptors stem from a woman in her 50s with active or convalescent COVID-19.

This sequence joins TRBV10-3 and TRBJ2-3; D is uncertain. The CDR3 is 14 amino acids. The V end was cut by 10 bases, the J end by 5 bases, with 19 bases between. CDR1 ENHRY and CDR2 SYGVKD come from the germline V gene. The CDR3 sequence: CATQPSLGLDTQYF. The CDR3 nucleotides are TGTGCCACCCAACCCTCCTTGGGCTTAGATACGCAGTATTTT.

The chain recombines TRBV5-6 with TRBJ1-6; 7 nucleotides align to TRBD1. V shed 6 bases and J 6 bases; nucleotides not matched to a gene: 15. CDR1 is SGHDT, CDR2 YYEEEE, per germline. The CDR3 sequence is 17 residues long. The CDR3 loop reads CASNGNRGPGVNSPLHF. DNA of the CDR3: TGTGCCAGCAACGGCAATAGGGGGCCCGGAGTTAATTCACCCCTCCACTTT.

This clone was found a few times. The chain uses TRBV19 and TRBJ2-3; TRBD2 might be the D (6 bases). The CDR3 has 16 residues. V lost 5 bases to trimming and J lost 0 bases, with 15 bases between them. Germline V gene data show CDR1 as LNHDA and CDR2 as SQIVND (reference sequence). The CDR3 nucleotides read TGTGCCAGTAGTCTTCGACTAGAACTAAGCACAGATACGCAGTATTTT. Its protein product is CASSLRLELSTDTQYF.

The V call is TRBV28, the J call TRBJ1-1; 8 bases map to TRBD1. The V gene end was trimmed by 5 bases and the J gene end by 5 bases; junction bases not matched to a gene: 10. The CDR3 has 15 residues. CDR1 and CDR2 from the germline V gene are MDHEN and SYDVKM. DNA of the CDR3: TGTGCCAGCAGTCCAAAAAGGACAGGGTGGACTGAAGCTTTCTTT. Residues: CASSPKRTGWTEAFF. Based on the CDR3 plus reference TRBV28 and TRBJ1-1, the full variable domain is DVKVTQSSRYLVKRTGEKVFLECVQDMDHENMFWYRQDPGLGLRLIYFSYDVKMKEKGDIPEGYSVSREKKERFSLILESASTNQTSMYLCASSPKRTGWTEAFFGQGTRLTVV.

The V gene is TRBV5-1, the J gene TRBJ2-1; 7 nucleotides align to TRBD2. V dropped 0 bases and J dropped 4; count of bases not matched to a gene: 7. Germline CDR1 reads SGHRS; CDR2 reads YFSETQ. The CDR3 is made up of 16 amino acids. In nucleotides, the CDR3 is TGCGCCAGCAGCTTGGACCCCGGGGGGATTTACAATGAGCAGTTCTTC. This codes for CASSLDPGGIYNEQFF.

The chain carries TRBV10-2 and TRBJ2-3, with 8 bases that match TRBD2. Germline CDR1 reads WSHSY; CDR2 reads SAAADI. Trimming at V came to 11 bases and at J to 0 bases, leaving 13 bases not matched to a gene. The CDR3 consists of 16 residues. This CDR3 reads CASESLAGTSTDTQYF. CDR3 sequence (DNA): TGCGCCTCCGAGAGTTTAGCGGGAACAAGCACAGATACGCAGTATTTT.

This clone occurred a few times. The same CDR3 also results from other DNA sequences found in this sample. This chain joins TRBV5-1 and TRBJ1-6, with 9 bases that match TRBD1. Germline CDR1 and CDR2: SGHRS and YFSETQ. With 4 bases clipped from V and 10 bases from J, the junction kept 6 bases outside the gene matches. This CDR3 comprises 14 residues. CDR3: CASSLRDRDSPLHF. CDR3 bases: TGCGCCAGCAGCCTCCGGGACAGGGACTCACCCCTCCACTTT.

V usage is TRBV19 and J usage is TRBJ1-1; D is ambiguous. The CDR3 totals 12 residues. Germline CDR1 reads LNHDA; CDR2 reads SQIVND (reference sequence). V dropped 10 bases and J dropped 4 bases, with 13 bases sitting between them. The CDR3 DNA follows: TGTGCCACCTCCACCCGGGGCACTGAAGCTTTCTTT. Its protein product is CATSTRGTEAFF.

J is TRBJ2-2 and V is TRBV25-1, with D tentatively TRBD1 (6 bases). V was shortened by 6 bases and J by 2 bases, with 7 bases between the two germline ends. This CDR3 contains 13 residues. CDR1 is MGHDK and CDR2 is SYGVNS in the germline V gene. The CDR3 is CASSRGNTGELFF. As DNA, the CDR3 is TGTGCCAGCAGCAGGGGAAACACCGGGGAGCTGTTTTTT.

The rearrangement links TRBV2 to TRBJ1-1, with 8 bases matching TRBD1. CDR3 length: 11 residues. The germline V gene has CDR1 SNHLY and CDR2 FYNNEI. J was trimmed by 6 bases and V by 6 bases; bases with no gene match: 0. CDR3 loop: CASRTGAEAFF. The DNA for the CDR3 is TGTGCCAGCAGGACAGGGGCTGAAGCTTTCTTT.

The rearrangement links TRBV5-1 to TRBJ2-3; D is ambiguous. Trimming took off 4 bases at V and 0 bases at J, with 6 bases between the two ends. The CDR3 length is 13 residues. Germline loops: CDR1 SGHRS, CDR2 YFSETQ. CDR3 in amino acids: CASSLGSTDTQYF. The CDR3 DNA reads TGCGCCAGCAGCCTCGGTAGCACAGATACGCAGTATTTT.

As concerns this clone: At the DNA level, this CDR3 is encoded by other sequences in the same sample as well. V is TRBV2 and J is TRBJ1-1; D uncertain. V lost 5 bases to trimming and J lost 2 bases, with 9 bases between them. CDR3 length: 13 residues. The germline gives CDR1 SNHLY, CDR2 FYNNEI. For the CDR3, the DNA is TGTGCCAGCAGTTCGACGGGTAACACTGAAGCTTTCTTT. Protein: CASSSTGNTEAFF.

This chain uses TRBV2 with TRBJ1-5; 7 bases are shared with TRBD1. CDR1 and CDR2 from the germline V gene are SNHLY and FYNNEI. V shed 3 bases and J 4 bases; nucleotides not matched to a gene: 3. The CDR3 has 14 amino acids. In DNA, the CDR3 is TGTGCCAGCAGTGACTTGACAGGGAATCAGCCCCAGCATTTT. This codes for CASSDLTGNQPQHF.

The chain uses TRBV28 and TRBJ2-1; TRBD1 matches at 10 bases. Germline assignment: CDR1 MDHEN and CDR2 SYDVKM. Trimming cost V 2 bases and J 7 bases; bases outside gene matches: 5. CDR3 length: 15 amino acids. The CDR3 nucleotides read TGTGCCAGCAGTTTACCTCCGGGACAGGGGAATGAGCAGTTCTTC. Its protein is CASSLPPGQGNEQFF. Variable domain in full (rest from reference TRBV28 and TRBJ2-1): DVKVTQSSRYLVKRTGEKVFLECVQDMDHENMFWYRQDPGLGLRLIYFSYDVKMKEKGDIPEGYSVSREKKERFSLILESASTNQTSMYLCASSLPPGQGNEQFFGPGTRLTVL.

The chain has TRBV5-1 and TRBJ2-1, with 8 bases aligning to TRBD2. CDR1 is SGHRS and CDR2 is YFSETQ in the germline V gene. Trimming removed 7 bases from V and 7 bases from J; junction bases left unmatched: 13. The CDR3 loop spans 15 amino acids. CDR3 sequence reads: CASWPDGGAGNEQFF. DNA of the CDR3: TGCGCCAGCTGGCCGGACGGGGGGGCCGGTAATGAGCAGTTCTTC.

The V gene is TRBV19, the J gene TRBJ1-1; D call uncertain. Per the germline V gene, CDR1 is LNHDA and CDR2 is SQIVND (reference sequence). CDR3 size: 13 residues. With 6 bases removed from V and 4 bases from J, the gap between germline ends came to 12 bases. The chain's CDR3 is CASRATGSTEAFF. In nucleotides, the CDR3 is TGTGCCAGTAGGGCGACGGGAAGCACTGAAGCTTTCTTT.

The V gene is TRBV5-6, the J gene TRBJ2-1, with 11 bases aligning to TRBD2. Germline V gene data show CDR1 as SGHDT and CDR2 as YYEEEE. The junction had 8 bases not matched to a gene; V was cut back by 3 bases and J by 0 bases. CDR3 length: 18 amino acids. This CDR3 is CASSWRVLAGGSYNEQFF. The CDR3 DNA sequence: TGTGCCAGCAGCTGGAGGGTTCTAGCGGGAGGCTCCTACAATGAGCAGTTCTTC. Filled out from reference TRBV5-6 and TRBJ2-1, the complete variable domain reads DAGVTQSPTHLIKTRGQQVTLRCSPKSGHDTVSWYQQALGQGPQFIFQYYEEEERQRGNFPDRFSGHQFPNYSSELNVNALLLGDSALYLCASSWRVLAGGSYNEQFFGPGTRLTVL.

The V call is TRBV9, the J call TRBJ2-7; 11 nucleotides align to TRBD1. The length of the CDR3 is 15 residues. The trim removed 4 bases at V and 3 bases at J, leaving 6 bases unmatched. The germline CDR1 and CDR2 sequences are SGDLS and YYNGEE. CDR3 amino acids: CASSFGTGGLYEQYF. DNA for the CDR3: TGTGCCAGCAGCTTCGGGACAGGGGGGCTCTACGAGCAGTACTTC.

This clone was recorded once. This chain connects TRBV5-4 to TRBJ2-2, with D maybe TRBD1 (6 bases). Germline V gene lookup returns CDR1 SGHNT and CDR2 YYREEE (reference sequence). The CDR3 length is 15 residues. Trimming removed 2 bases at V and 1 base at J, with 9 bases between. DNA of the CDR3: TGTGCCAGCAGCTTTGGGACACAGAACACCGGGGAGCTGTTTTTT. Amino acid sequence: CASSFGTQNTGELFF.

The rearrangement links TRBV6-5 to TRBJ1-6; unclear D gene. CDR3 length: 14 residues. The germline V and J ends were trimmed by 6 bases and 0 bases, with 6 bases remaining between them. Looked up from germline, CDR1 is MNHEY and CDR2 is SVGAGI. The CDR3: CASRSGSYNSPLHF. As DNA, the CDR3 is TGTGCCAGCAGATCAGGCTCCTATAATTCACCCCTCCACTTT.

The V call is TRBV2, the J call TRBJ2-7; 7 bases fit TRBD1. This CDR3 spans 15 amino acids. V lost 5 bases and J lost 5; bases outside the gene matches: 12. Germline loops: CDR1 SNHLY, CDR2 FYNNEI. This CDR3 reads CASSFWTGGPDEQYF. For the CDR3, the DNA is TGTGCCAGCAGTTTCTGGACAGGAGGCCCCGACGAGCAGTACTTC.

This sequence joins TRBV10-1 and TRBJ2-3, with TRBD1 matching over 7 bases. The germline gives CDR1 WNHNN, CDR2 SYGVQD (reference sequence). With 5 bases clipped from V and 3 bases from J, the junction kept 8 bases outside the gene matches. The CDR3 runs 15 residues. CDR3 sequence: CASSSPGQPTDTQYF. CDR3 nucleotides: TGCGCCAGCAGTTCTCCGGGACAGCCAACAGATACGCAGTATTTT.

J is TRBJ1-1 and V is TRBV29-1; D is possibly TRBD1 (6 bases). From germline, CDR1 is SQVTM and CDR2 ANQGSEA. Trimming left V 8 bases short and J 1 base short, with 14 bases between. The CDR3 is made up of 13 amino acids. As DNA, the CDR3 is TGCAGCACCGGGAGGGGGAGGAACACTGAAGCTTTCTTT. The encoded protein is CSTGRGRNTEAFF.